One and the same sample provided the 10 T cell receptor beta chains below, sequenced in a study of quantifying T cell responses using KT2 cells (dated 2017 in TCRdb). As for the study more broadly: RNA was DNase-treated and reverse transcribed with TCR alpha and beta constant-region primers, mostly using SuperScript III.

The library was produced with UMI-ligation and nested PCR. Sequenced using an Illumina MiSeq. A single-stranded oligonucleotide carrying the Illumina SP2 sequence and a UMI was ligated to the cDNA 3' end using T4 RNA ligase 1. PCR1 used approximately 4 cycles (98 degrees C 15 s, 69 degrees C 30 s, 72 degrees C 40 s), and the beta primer was an equimolar mix of RC1.1 and RC1.2 that covered TRBC1 and TRBC2. TCRdb passed the public sequencing reads through fastp at Q25 and MiXCR, retaining productive beta sequences. Each entry is one CDR3 protein sequence, shown with its most common DNA and genes. The sample table shows tens of thousands of distinct CDR3 sequences, and 7.3% are seen once. The leading ten clones occupy around 14% of the sample. The sequenced sample was PBMCs spiked with cells of the T cell clone KT2. Receptors originate from a human donor.

This clonotype has just a few counts. The chain has TRBV6-5 and TRBJ1-3, with a tentative D call TRBD1 (6 bases). CDR1 and CDR2 from the germline V gene are MNHEY and SVGAGI. Trimming stripped 2 bases from V and 10 bases from J, with 15 bases between. The CDR3 length is 14 residues. The CDR3 bases are TGTGCCAGCAGTTACGGTGGTACAGGGAAAACCATATATTTT. It is translated as CASSYGGTGKTIYF.

This clonotype was detected only once. A much larger clonotype is one base distant, so this may be a read error. This chain links TRBV4-2 with TRBJ1-5; D is possibly TRBD1 (6 bases). CDR1 is LGHNA, CDR2 YNFKEQ, per germline. The CDR3 covers 15 residues. For the CDR3, the DNA is TGTGCCATCAGCCAAGAGACAGGCGACAATCAGCCCCAGCATTTT. It is translated as CAISQETGDNQPQHF.

The CDR3 coding sequence is TGTGCCAGCAGCCAATTTGCCCCTTGGGACTATAACAATGAGCAGTTCTTC. Its protein is CASSQFAPWDYNNEQFF. The gene calls are TRBV14 and TRBJ2-1; 7 nucleotides match TRBD2. CDR3 size: 17 residues. V shed 2 bases and J 5 bases; nucleotides not matched to a gene: 12. CDR1 is SGHDN, CDR2 FVKESK, per germline.

The J gene is TRBJ2-2, the V gene TRBV7-2, with D possibly being TRBD1 (8 bases). This CDR3 is built from 15 residues. Trimming took off 5 bases at V and 5 bases at J, with 15 bases between the two ends. The germline CDR1 and CDR2 sequences are SGHTA and FQGNSA. CDR3: CASSPNRGGTGELFF. CDR3 sequence (DNA): TGTGCCAGCAGCCCGAACAGGGGGGGTACCGGGGAGCTGTTTTTT.

This clonotype came up many times. The chain has TRBV7-8 and TRBJ1-5; possibly TRBD1 for D (5 bases). Germline assignment: CDR1 SGHVS and CDR2 FQNEAQ. V was shortened by 3 bases and J by 2 bases, with 20 bases between the two germline ends. The CDR3 runs 18 residues. The chain's CDR3 is CASSLARRGAFRNQPQHF. The CDR3 nucleotides read TGTGCCAGCAGCTTGGCGCGGAGGGGAGCTTTTCGCAATCAGCCCCAGCATTTT.

This clonotype was found many times. A read error may explain this, as a much larger clone is one base away. The chain combines TRBV2 with TRBJ1-2; TRBD1 aligns across 8 bases. From germline, CDR1 is SNHLY and CDR2 FYNNEI. The CDR3 is made up of 14 amino acids. CDR3: CASSETGGNYGYNF. The DNA for the CDR3 is TGTGCCAGCAGTGAAACAGGGGGGAACTATGGCTACAACTTC.

The chain uses TRBV4-3 and TRBJ2-1; 14 bases fit TRBD2. The CDR3 is 16 amino acids. CDR1 and CDR2 from the germline V gene are LGHNA and YSLEER. Trimming at V came to 2 bases and at J to 7 bases, leaving 4 bases not matched to a gene. The CDR3 DNA follows: TGCGCCAGCAGCCAAACCGGGACTAGCGGGAGAAATGAGCAGTTCTTC. Its translation: CASSQTGTSGRNEQFF.

The V gene is TRBV7-8, the J gene TRBJ1-2; 10 bases match TRBD1. The CDR3 is 16 residues long. V shed 5 bases and J 4 bases; nucleotides not matched to a gene: 10. The V gene's germline CDR1 is SGHVS and CDR2 FQNEAQ. The CDR3 DNA reads as TGTGCCAGCAGCCCGAGAGACAGGGGGCCTGGCTATGGCTACACCTTC. As protein: CASSPRDRGPGYGYTF.

This clonotype has at least ten counts. J is TRBJ2-7 and V is TRBV21-1; the DNA was not compared with TRBD2, the D call given in the table. TRBV21-1 is recorded as a pseudogene. CDR3 size: 16 residues. The CDR3 sequence: CASSVPSRPSSYEQYF. The CDR3 DNA is TGTGCCAGCAGCGTTCCCTCCCGACCCAGCTCCTACGAGCAGTACTTC.

This clonotype was observed at least ten times. J is TRBJ2-7 and V is TRBV23-1, with D maybe TRBD1 (5 bases). TRBV23-1 is known as an ORF, though its function is uncertain. Trimming cost V 4 bases and J 0 bases, with 10 bases left between them. CDR3 length: 14 residues. The CDR3 region is CASSPDRSSYEQYF. CDR3 coding DNA: TGCGCCAGCAGTCCCGACAGAAGCTCCTACGAGCAGTACTTC.